This entry is about one TCR beta chain. These data come from a study of blood T cell repertoires in COVID-19. Study-wide background: Samples of COVID-19 (acute and convalescent) were obtained from the United States, Italy and Spain. PBMCs, B-cell-depleted T cells, or T cells provided the cDNA or gDNA that made up the material.

The V segment lost 5 bases and the J segment 8 bases; nucleotides outside the gene matches: 12. Germline assignment: CDR1 SGHRS and CDR2 YFSETQ. CDR3 length: 15 amino acids. Authors' analysis steps: Reference gene primer amplification gave estimated nucleated cell counts. TCRdb's table, derived via immunoSEQ multiplex PCR, lists solely in-frame clones and lacks some. That table supplies the V and J calls and clone size; D and trimming were determined from the DNA. The sample has about 150,000 clones; 75% to 80% are singletons. This TCR derives from a man older than 75 with acute or convalescent COVID-19. Sequenced input: peripheral blood. The chain joins TRBV5-1 to TRBJ1-4, with TRBD1 matching 7 bases. The CDR3: CASRSTGAVEEKLFF. The CDR3, as DNA: TGCGCCAGCAGGTCCACAGGGGCGGTTGAAGAAAAACTGTTTTTT. Based on the CDR3 plus reference TRBV5-1 and TRBJ1-4, the full variable domain is KAGVTQTPRYLIKTRGQQVTLSCSPISGHRSVSWYQQTPGQGLQFLFEYFSETQRNKGNFPGRFSGRQFSNSRSEMNVSTLELGDSALYLCASRSTGAVEEKLFFGSGTQLSVL.